This TCR beta chain was sequenced for a study of CD4+ T cells in melanoma. The V gene lost 2 bases and the J gene lost 2 bases, with 13 bases spanning the gap. The CDR3 has 16 residues. The V gene's germline CDR1 is MNHEY and CDR2 SVGAGI. Points from the study as a whole: In melanoma, neoantigen-specific CD4+ T cells reportedly differed in differentiation state. CD8+ T cell, macrophage and B cell function reportedly correlated with neoantigen-specific CD4+ T cells.

Measured with immunoSEQ multiplex PCR; TCRdb has only the in-frame clones, and not every one. The data contain roughly 150,000 clones, roughly 91% of them singletons. Remarks on this clone: Its antigen is not known.

V and J are TRBV6-5 and TRBJ2-1; D ambiguous. The sequence was collected from a human donor with melanoma. For the CDR3, the DNA is TGTGCCAGCAGTTACGGTGGCGAACCTACCTACAATGAGCAGTTCTTC. Its translation: CASSYGGEPTYNEQFF.